The 3 T cell receptor beta chains below come from one sample, sequenced in a study of control samples from healthy donors and cancer patients. Clones were sequenced by immunoSEQ multiplex PCR, and TCRdb holds only the in-frame ones, with some missing. The repertoire holds 150,000 to 160,000 clones, with 93% as singletons. The source material was blood. These receptors all come from a man aged 50 to 59 in good health.

Here the CDR3 reads CASSQSMASIAFF. Here the CDR3 DNA reads TGTGCCAGCAGCCAATCGATGGCTTCGATAGCTTTCTTT. The rearrangement joins TRBV14 to TRBJ1-1; no clear D. Trimming removed 2 bases at V and 10 bases at J, with 14 bases between. Germline loops: CDR1 SGHDN, CDR2 FVKESK. CDR3 length equals 13 residues.

This chain uses TRBV7-8 with TRBJ2-1; 15 bases line up with TRBD2. CDR3 length: 18 residues. Per the germline V gene, CDR1 is SGHVS and CDR2 is FQNEAQ. The trim removed 6 bases at V and 2 bases at J, leaving 8 bases unmatched. The CDR3 sequence: CASRSRTSGRGTYNEQFF. The DNA of the CDR3 is TGTGCCAGCAGATCTAGGACTAGCGGGAGGGGAACCTACAATGAGCAGTTCTTC.

V is TRBV21-1 and J is TRBJ2-5; the table's D gene call, TRBD2, was not cross checked with the DNA. TRBV21-1 is a pseudogene segment. The CDR3 contains 13 residues. CDR3 sequence: CASERKLFETQYF. CDR3 nucleotide sequence: TGTGCCAGCGAGCGGAAGCTATTTGAGACCCAGTACTTC.